This TCR beta chain originates from a study of blood T cell repertoires in COVID-19. The repertoire was sequenced with immunoSEQ multiplex PCR; TCRdb's copy has only in-frame clones and lacks some. The sample contains approximately 110,000 clones, approximately 89% of which appear only once. The sample consisted of peripheral blood. The clonotype was recovered from a woman aged 55 to 70 with COVID-19, enrolled during active disease.

This CDR3 reads CASTPGGRAYNSPLHF. The CDR3 coding sequence is TGTGCCAGCACTCCGGGGGGGCGCGCCTATAATTCACCCCTCCACTTT. The rearrangement links TRBV2 to TRBJ1-6, with TRBD1 as a possible D gene (6 bases). In germline, CDR1 is SNHLY, CDR2 FYNNEI. This CDR3 has 16 amino acids. Deletions cut 7 bases from V and 2 bases from J, with 15 bases between.